This T cell receptor (beta chain) was sequenced for a study of graft-versus-host responses after intestinal transplantation. Study in general: Anti-thymocyte globulin was used for induction in all recipients, who then took tacrolimus and steroids for around 3 years. Points from the study as a whole: GvH clones occurred in recipient marrow; some first appeared in ileum or blood.

Some clones are missing from TCRdb's copy, which holds only in-frame ones; the method was immunoSEQ multiplex PCR. This repertoire shows about 13,000 clones, around 38% found once; its top ten account for 1.1%. Sequences were derived from alloreactive CD4+ T cells from a mixed lymphocyte reaction culture, sampled before intestinal transplant. Sample subset: CFSE-low proliferating T cells sorted from approximately 6-day pre-transplant mixed lymphocyte reaction (GvH or HvG direction). This clonotype originated in a human patient who received an intestinal transplant.

CDR3 bases: TGTGCCAGCAGGGGCCGGTGGGGGGAGCTGTTTTTT. Protein product: CASRGRWGELFF. The rearrangement uses TRBV6-6 and TRBJ2-2; D gene ambiguous. CDR3 length: 12 residues. From germline, CDR1 is MNHNY and CDR2 SVGAGI (reference sequence). V lost 6 bases, J lost 8 bases, and 10 bases lay in between.